This entry lists 24 T cell receptor beta chains sequenced from one sample in a study of blood T cell repertoires in COVID-19. Clones were sequenced by immunoSEQ multiplex PCR, and TCRdb holds only the in-frame ones, with some missing. The profile shows about 120,000 clones, roughly four fifths of them singletons. The sequenced sample consisted of peripheral blood. These receptors came from a woman aged 70-85 years with acute or convalescent COVID-19.

The chain links TRBV11-3 to TRBJ2-3; no clear D. V was clipped by 0 bases and J by 0 bases, with 13 bases between them. The CDR3 has 17 residues. Germline CDR1 is SGHNT and CDR2 is YENEEA. The CDR3 protein is CASSLDLAVTSTDTQYF. CDR3 sequence (DNA): TGTGCCAGCAGCTTAGATCTTGCGGTTACTAGCACAGATACGCAGTATTTT.

This chain uses TRBV30 with TRBJ2-3; 8 positions match TRBD2. From germline, CDR1 is GTSNPN and CDR2 SVGIG (reference sequence). J lost 3 bases, V lost 1 base, and 6 bases had no gene match. This CDR3 contains 15 residues. CDR3 sequence: CAWSAVTSETDTQYF. CDR3 in DNA: TGTGCCTGGAGTGCTGTGACTAGCGAAACAGATACGCAGTATTTT.

V usage is TRBV7-8 and J usage is TRBJ2-3, with 13 nucleotides matching TRBD2. After removal of 6 bases from V and 2 bases from J, the junction contained 8 bases not matched to a gene. This CDR3 is built from 17 residues. Germline V gene sequence: CDR1 SGHVS, CDR2 FQNEAQ. CDR3 nucleotide sequence: TGTGCCAGCAGGGGTGGACTAGCGGGGGAGTTCACAGATACGCAGTATTTT. Encoded protein: CASRGGLAGEFTDTQYF.

The chain joins TRBV3-1 (or the pseudogene TRBV3-2) to TRBJ2-2, with D unresolved. Germline V gene lookup returns CDR1 LGHDT and CDR2 YNNKEL (reference sequence). The germline V and J ends were trimmed by 3 bases and 5 bases, with 7 bases remaining between them. The CDR3 contains 13 residues. CDR3 sequence (DNA): TGTGCCAGCAGCCAGGTCGGGACCGGGGAGCTGTTTTTT. This gives the protein CASSQVGTGELFF.

The chain couples TRBV19 to TRBJ1-1; no definite D call. Trimming took 6 bases from V and 5 from J, leaving 13 bases between them. The germline CDR1 and CDR2 sequences are LNHDA and SQIVND (reference sequence). The CDR3 consists of 13 residues. The CDR3 DNA follows: TGTGCCAGTAGCACCGTTGAGGGTACTGAAGCTTTCTTT. Translation gives CASSTVEGTEAFF.

The chain uses TRBV5-1 and TRBJ1-2; 10 positions match TRBD1. Germline CDR1 SGHRS, CDR2 YFSETQ. The CDR3 extends over 13 amino acids. Unmatched junction bases numbered 3, after V lost 7 bases and J lost 3 bases. CDR3 sequence (DNA): TGCGCCAGCGGGACAGGGGAGGACTATGGCTACACCTTC. This encodes CASGTGEDYGYTF.

The CDR3 sequence: CASSLDLSGGSWTEAFF. CDR3 bases: TGTGCCAGCAGCTTAGATCTTTCGGGGGGCAGTTGGACTGAAGCTTTCTTT. The gene calls are TRBV11-2 and TRBJ1-1, with D maybe TRBD1 (6 bases). The CDR3 runs 17 residues. V lost 0 bases and J 5 bases, leaving 19 bases between the germline ends. Germline V gives CDR1 SGHAT, CDR2 FQNNGV.

CDR3 amino acids: CASSFSGGWTYEQFF. The CDR3 DNA follows: TGTGCCAGCAGCTTTAGCGGGGGCTGGACATATGAGCAGTTCTTC. The rearrangement uses TRBV5-6 and TRBJ2-1, with 9 bases identical to TRBD2. CDR1 and CDR2 (germline): SGHDT, YYEEEE. J gave up 8 bases and V 2 bases, and 8 bases lay outside the gene matches. The CDR3 has 15 amino acids.

The V and J genes are TRBV6-2 or TRBV6-3 and TRBJ2-5, with D hard to call. V was pared by 6 bases and J by 5 bases, with 7 bases between. This CDR3 has 11 residues. The germline gives CDR1 MNHEY, CDR2 SVGEGT. CDR3 coding DNA: TGTGCCAGCAGCCTCGGGGAGACCCAGTACTTC. Its translation is CASSLGETQYF.

The chain links TRBV7-2 to TRBJ2-2; a possible D gene is TRBD1 (5 bases). This CDR3 region has 14 residues. Germline CDR1 is SGHTA and CDR2 is FQGNSA. V dropped 6 bases and J dropped 7 bases, with 15 bases sitting between them. The CDR3 region is CASRRDRQGGELFF. The DNA of the CDR3 is TGTGCCAGCAGACGCGATCGGCAGGGCGGGGAGCTGTTTTTT.

The chain uses TRBV2 and TRBJ1-1; TRBD1 might be the D (6 bases). The ends were cut back, 6 bases at V and 12 bases at J, with 26 bases in the middle. This CDR3 is 15 amino acids long. Germline V lookup: CDR1 SNHLY, CDR2 FYNNEI. The CDR3 spells CASRGTGNREGNTFF. As DNA, the CDR3 is TGTGCCAGCAGGGGCACAGGGAATAGGGAGGGGAATACTTTCTTT.

The chain is built from TRBV7-2 and TRBJ2-2; D is ambiguous. V was clipped by 3 bases and J by 4 bases, with 9 bases between them. Germline loops: CDR1 SGHTA, CDR2 FQGNSA. CDR3 length: 14 amino acids. The CDR3 coding sequence is TGTGCCAGCAGCTTTCGGCCGGGCACCGGGGAGCTGTTTTTT. Translation gives CASSFRPGTGELFF.

The chain employs TRBV11-3 and TRBJ1-1; no definite D call. Trimming shortened V by 3 bases and J by 8 bases, and 10 bases separated the two germline ends. The CDR3 sequence is 12 residues long. Germline CDR1 and CDR2: SGHNT and YENEEA. CDR3 region: CASSFGRREAFF. The CDR3 DNA reads TGTGCCAGCAGCTTCGGGAGGAGAGAAGCTTTCTTT.

The rearrangement uses TRBV7-9 and TRBJ2-2, with D possibly matching TRBD1 (6 bases). This CDR3 comprises 14 residues. CDR1 is SEHNR and CDR2 is FQNEAQ in the germline V gene (reference sequence). V was trimmed by 1 base and J by 6 bases, leaving 9 bases between them. The CDR3 bases are TGTGCCAGCAGCTTAGGACAGGTGGCCGGGGAGCTGTTTTTT. Its translation is CASSLGQVAGELFF.

As concerns this clone: Different DNA sequences within this sample yield the same CDR3. J is TRBJ1-2 and V is TRBV20-1; D gene unclear. Germline assignment: CDR1 DFQATT and CDR2 SNEGSKA (reference sequence). Trimming pared 5 bases from V and 3 bases from J, leaving 4 bases between. The CDR3 consists of 10 residues. CDR3 bases: TGCAGTGCTTTCGACTATGGCTACACCTTC. It codes for CSAFDYGYTF.

This chain links TRBV27 with TRBJ2-7; D not certain. The V end was cut by 5 bases, the J end by 7 bases, with 12 bases between. The CDR3 covers 12 residues. Germline lookup yields CDR1 MNHEY and CDR2 SMNVEV (reference sequence). The CDR3: CASSHWSVEQYV. Written as DNA, the CDR3 is TGTGCCAGCAGTCACTGGTCCGTGGAGCAGTACGTC.

This chain joins TRBV7-2 and TRBJ1-1; perhaps TRBD1 as D (5 bases). The V and J ends lost 2 bases and 5 bases respectively, with 21 bases between them. CDR1 and CDR2 from the germline V gene are SGHTA and FQGNSA. This CDR3 has 17 amino acids. CDR3 region: CASSLTRSQAGKTEAFF. The CDR3 coding sequence is TGTGCCAGCAGCTTAACCCGCAGTCAGGCAGGGAAGACTGAAGCTTTCTTT.

The chain employs TRBV5-5 and TRBJ1-5; the match to TRBD1 covers 9 bases. The CDR3 contains 14 residues. CDR1 is SGHKS and CDR2 is YYEKEE in the germline V gene (reference sequence). Unmatched junction bases numbered 3, after V lost 4 bases and J lost 4 bases. The chain's CDR3 is CASSRTGENQPQHF. The DNA of the CDR3 is TGTGCCAGCAGCCGGACAGGGGAGAATCAGCCCCAGCATTTT.

The chain uses TRBV5-1 and TRBJ1-2; a weak D match, TRBD1 (5 bases). The CDR3 runs to 14 residues. CDR1 is SGHRS, CDR2 YFSETQ, per germline. V gave up 0 bases and J gave up 3 bases, with 9 bases separating them. In DNA form, the CDR3 reads TGCGCCAGCAGCTTGGCCGGCAGGGACTATGGCTACACCTTC. The encoded protein is CASSLAGRDYGYTF.

This clone appeared a single time. This chain connects TRBV14 to TRBJ1-6; D ambiguous. V gave up 0 bases and J gave up 6 bases, with 12 bases separating them. The CDR3 totals 16 residues. Per germline, CDR1 SGHDN and CDR2 FVKESK. The CDR3 bases are TGTGCCAGCAGCCAAGATCTCGTTCAGGCTAATTCACCCCTCCACTTT. It is translated as CASSQDLVQANSPLHF.

J is TRBJ2-7 and V is TRBV7-2; D possibly corresponds to TRBD2 (5 bases). Germline values: CDR1 SGHTA, CDR2 FQGNSA. With 5 bases removed from V and 7 bases from J, the gap between germline ends came to 24 bases. The CDR3 contains 16 residues. Here the CDR3 reads CASSPAATRASGEQYF. CDR3 DNA: TGTGCCAGCAGCCCAGCGGCTACGCGGGCCTCGGGGGAGCAGTACTTC.

This rearrangement joins TRBV5-1 to TRBJ1-2; D is unclear. V shed 0 bases and J shed 3 bases, with 6 bases lying between them. Germline-derived CDR1 and CDR2 are SGHRS and YFSETQ. The CDR3 loop spans 13 amino acids. CDR3 DNA sequence: TGCGCCAGCAGCTTGGACGGAGACTATGGCTACACCTTC. Translated: CASSLDGDYGYTF.

The V gene is TRBV2, the J gene TRBJ1-1; perhaps TRBD1 as D (5 bases). The germline V gene has CDR1 SNHLY and CDR2 FYNNEI. The CDR3 is 15 amino acids. The V gene lost 5 bases and the J gene lost 2 bases, with 15 bases spanning the gap. CDR3 sequence: CASSTPRDSNTEAFF. The CDR3 coding sequence is TGTGCCAGCAGTACACCCCGGGACTCAAACACTGAAGCTTTCTTT.

The chain joins TRBV2 to TRBJ1-1, with 10 bases matching TRBD1. This CDR3 comprises 15 residues. Germline values: CDR1 SNHLY, CDR2 FYNNEI. V trimming: 6 bases; J trimming: 3 bases; junction bases outside the gene matches: 7. CDR3 protein: CASSGTGVVYTEAFF. CDR3 DNA: TGTGCCAGCAGCGGGACAGGGGTGGTGTACACTGAAGCTTTCTTT.